This entry lists 21 T cell receptor beta chains sequenced from one sample in a study of blood T cell repertoires in COVID-19. Only in-frame clones appear in the TCRdb table, and some are missing; sequencing was by immunoSEQ multiplex PCR. The sample contains 60,000 to 75,000 clones, around 76% of which appear only once. Sample: peripheral blood. All receptors come from an elderly woman with acute or convalescent COVID-19.

The chain couples TRBV7-3 to TRBJ1-3; D might be TRBD1 (5 bases). CDR1 and CDR2 (germline): SGHTA, FQGTGA. The CDR3 is made up of 16 amino acids. V dropped 0 bases and J dropped 2 bases, with 11 bases sitting between them. The CDR3 DNA is TGTGCCAGCAGCTTAACGGGGCAGGGTGCTGGAAACACCATATATTTT. Protein product: CASSLTGQGAGNTIYF.

The chain employs TRBV28 and TRBJ2-7, with D possibly being TRBD1 (5 bases). Trimming stripped 4 bases from V and 0 bases from J, with 16 bases between. Germline-derived CDR1 and CDR2 are MDHEN and SYDVKM. The CDR3 is made up of 16 amino acids. CDR3 sequence: CASSSPQGHLSYEQYF. The CDR3 nucleotides are TGTGCCAGCAGTTCCCCCCAGGGCCACCTCTCCTACGAGCAGTACTTC.

This clone appeared once. The chain uses TRBV6-1 and TRBJ2-3, with 14 positions matching TRBD2. Germline-derived CDR1 and CDR2 are MNHNS and SASEGT. Trimming cost V 4 bases and J 3 bases; bases outside gene matches: 6. This CDR3 region has 17 residues. The CDR3 sequence is CASSGGTSGSWTDTQYF. In nucleotides, the CDR3 is TGTGCCAGCAGTGGCGGGACTAGCGGGAGTTGGACAGATACGCAGTATTTT.

The CDR3 nucleotides read TGTGCCTGGAGTTGGGGGACAGGGAACGAGCAGTACTTC. Translation gives CAWSWGTGNEQYF. This rearrangement joins TRBV30 to TRBJ2-7; 9 nucleotides match TRBD1. Germline lookup yields CDR1 GTSNPN and CDR2 SVGIG (reference sequence). This CDR3 comprises 13 residues. V gave up 2 bases and J gave up 5 bases; unmatched junction bases: 4.

The V call is TRBV18, the J call TRBJ2-5; D remains unclear. V dropped 3 bases and J dropped 2 bases, with 4 bases sitting between them. The germline gives CDR1 KGHSH, CDR2 LQKENI. The CDR3 runs to 12 residues. The CDR3 loop is CASSPTQETQYF. The DNA for the CDR3 is TGTGCCAGCTCACCGACTCAAGAGACCCAGTACTTC.

V and J are TRBV6-4 and TRBJ2-3, with a tentative D call TRBD1 (7 bases). V dropped 3 bases and J dropped 4 bases, with 11 bases sitting between them. The CDR3 length is 14 residues. Germline CDR1 and CDR2: MRHNA and SNTAGT. The CDR3 DNA follows: TGTGCCAGCAGTGATACCAGGGGGGCAGATACGCAGTATTTT. The encoded protein is CASSDTRGADTQYF.

This clone is a singleton in its sample. This chain joins TRBV7-3 and TRBJ2-5, with 8 bases identical to TRBD1. From germline, CDR1 is SGHTA and CDR2 FQGTGA. Unmatched junction bases numbered 4, after V lost 4 bases and J lost 6 bases. The CDR3 spans 13 residues. In DNA form, the CDR3 reads TGTGCCAGCAGCTCCGGACAGGGTCAGACCCAGTACTTC. Encoded protein: CASSSGQGQTQYF.

The chain carries TRBV7-9 and TRBJ2-7, with D tentatively TRBD2 (6 bases). The CDR3 contains 15 residues. Between the trimmed V and J ends, which lost 8 bases and 0 bases, there was a span of 17 bases. CDR1 is SEHNR, CDR2 FQNEAQ, per germline (reference sequence). CDR3 residues: CASGLPGGSSYEQYF. CDR3 nucleotides: TGTGCCAGCGGCCTACCCGGGGGAAGCTCCTACGAGCAGTACTTC.

The J gene is TRBJ1-2, the V gene TRBV30; the match to TRBD1 covers 7 bases. Germline values: CDR1 GTSNPN, CDR2 SVGIG (reference sequence). Trimming cost V 3 bases and J 7 bases; bases outside gene matches: 5. The CDR3 consists of 12 residues. In nucleotides, the CDR3 is TGTGCCTGGAGCGCCGACAGGGTTGGCTACACCTTC. Its translation: CAWSADRVGYTF. Together with reference TRBV30 and TRBJ1-2, the CDR3 gives the full variable domain: SQTIHQWPATLVQPVGSPLSLECTVEGTSNPNLYWYRQAAGRGLQLLFYSVGIGQISSEVPQNLSASRPQDRQFILSSKKLLLSDSGFYLCAWSADRVGYTFGSGTRLTVV.

This clone was observed a few times. V is TRBV7-8 and J is TRBJ2-7; TRBD1 aligns across 11 bases. In germline, CDR1 is SGHVS, CDR2 FQNEAQ. Trimming took 0 bases from V and 7 from J; bases not matched to a gene: 2. The CDR3 is 14 residues long. CDR3 sequence: CASSLAGQGVEQYF. CDR3 coding DNA: TGTGCCAGCAGCTTAGCGGGACAGGGGGTAGAGCAGTACTTC.

This clone has a handful of counts. The DNA for the CDR3 is TGCGCCAGCAGTTTTTCTGCTCAGGGGGTGGGGAGCGGCTACACCTTC. Translation gives CASSFSAQGVGSGYTF. The chain has TRBV10-1 and TRBJ1-2; 7 positions match TRBD1. Germline V CDR1 and CDR2: WNHNN, SYGVQD (reference sequence). Trimming removed 5 bases from V and 8 bases from J; junction bases left unmatched: 17. The CDR3 loop spans 16 amino acids.

As regards this clone: In the same sample, other DNA sequences code for this CDR3. The V call is TRBV7-9, the J call TRBJ2-5, with 7 bases lining up with TRBD2. The germline V gene has CDR1 SEHNR and CDR2 FQNEAQ (reference sequence). Unmatched junction bases numbered 2, after V lost 1 base and J lost 3 bases. This CDR3 is 14 amino acids long. CDR3 residues: CASSLGLAEETQYF. The DNA of the CDR3 is TGTGCCAGCAGCTTAGGACTAGCAGAAGAGACCCAGTACTTC.

This rearrangement joins TRBV7-2 to TRBJ1-2; D ambiguous. V lost 2 bases and J lost 0, with 4 bases in between. Germline loops: CDR1 SGHTA, CDR2 FQGNSA. The CDR3 is made up of 13 amino acids. CDR3 DNA: TGTGCCAGCAGCTTAACTTCTAACTATGGCTACACCTTC. The encoded protein is CASSLTSNYGYTF.

This clone was counted only a few times. The CDR3 protein is CASSLVEGGRGEQYF. The CDR3, as DNA: TGTGCCAGCAGCTTAGTAGAGGGAGGCCGTGGTGAGCAGTACTTC. The J gene is TRBJ2-7, the V gene TRBV7-8; weak D call: TRBD2 (6 bases). The CDR3 is 15 residues long. The germline V and J ends were trimmed by 1 base and 7 bases, with 17 bases remaining between them. CDR1 SGHVS and CDR2 FQNEAQ come from the germline V gene.

This clone was found once. V is TRBV2 and J is TRBJ2-3, with a weak D call TRBD2 (5 bases). With 3 bases removed from V and 4 bases from J, the gap between germline ends came to 5 bases. CDR3 size: 12 residues. The V gene's germline CDR1 is SNHLY and CDR2 FYNNEI. The CDR3 loop is CASSDSADTQYF. The CDR3 bases are TGTGCCAGCAGTGATAGCGCAGATACGCAGTATTTT.

CDR3 bases: TGTGCCAGCAGCTTACCCCGCGGAGGAGATACGCAGTATTTT. Translated, it gives CASSLPRGGDTQYF. The chain joins TRBV11-2 to TRBJ2-3; D is perhaps TRBD2 (5 bases). Trimming took 2 bases from V and 5 from J, leaving 11 bases between them. The CDR3 extends over 14 amino acids. CDR1 SGHAT and CDR2 FQNNGV come from the germline V gene.

The V and J genes are TRBV3-1 (or the pseudogene TRBV3-2) and TRBJ1-6; 8 positions match TRBD1. The CDR3 extends over 17 amino acids. V was clipped by 4 bases and J by 7 bases; unmatched bases: 12. Per the germline V gene, CDR1 is LGHDT and CDR2 is YNNKEL (reference sequence). The CDR3 loop is CASSLYSGTGNNSPLHF. CDR3 nucleotides: TGTGCCAGCAGCCTCTACTCCGGGACAGGAAACAATTCACCCCTCCACTTT.

The chain recombines TRBV4-2 with TRBJ2-7; 12 bases agree with TRBD2. The germline CDR1 and CDR2 sequences are LGHNA and YNFKEQ. V lost 2 bases to trimming and J lost 1 base; unmatched junction nucleotides: 9. The CDR3 totals 18 residues. The CDR3 DNA is TGTGCCAGCAGCCAACTGACTAGCGGGAGAAGAGGGTCCTACGAGCAGTACTTC. This translates into CASSQLTSGRRGSYEQYF.

This clone was seen only once. This sequence joins TRBV19 and TRBJ2-3; perhaps TRBD2 as D (7 bases). V was shortened by 10 bases and J by 5 bases, with 19 bases between the two germline ends. This CDR3 region has 14 residues. The germline gives CDR1 LNHDA, CDR2 SQIVND (reference sequence). As DNA, the CDR3 is TGTGCCACCCGAGAGGGGGGGCAAAAAGATACGCAGTATTTT. Translation gives CATREGGQKDTQYF.

V and J are TRBV7-3 and TRBJ2-1; 9 nucleotides agree with TRBD2. Per the germline V gene, CDR1 is SGHTA and CDR2 is FQGTGA. V lost 2 bases to trimming and J lost 5 bases; unmatched junction nucleotides: 4. The CDR3 spans 15 residues. CDR3 loop: CASSLWTSANNEQFF. The CDR3 DNA is TGTGCCAGCAGCTTATGGACTAGCGCTAACAATGAGCAGTTCTTC.

V gene TRBV9 combines with J gene TRBJ1-3, with D perhaps TRBD1 (5 bases). This CDR3 has 15 residues. V shed 4 bases and J shed 0 bases, with 11 bases lying between them. The germline V gene encodes CDR1 SGDLS and CDR2 YYNGEE. The CDR3 sequence: CASSPEGLSGNTIYF. CDR3 bases: TGTGCCAGCAGCCCGGAGGGACTCTCTGGAAACACCATATATTTT.